The T cell receptor (beta chain) described here comes from a study of blood T cell repertoires in COVID-19. Study members were between about 18 and 100 years old and lived in 20 to 30 US regions. This CDR3 is 15 amino acids long. CDR1 LNHDA and CDR2 SQIVND come from the germline V gene (reference sequence). J was trimmed by 2 bases and V by 3 bases; bases with no gene match: 5. In the source study's methods: Researchers report that nucleated cell counts were estimated from reference gene primer amplification. TCRdb keeps only in-frame clones here, not all; method: immunoSEQ multiplex PCR. V and J calls and clone size are as listed in that table; D and trimming were resolved from the DNA. The sample consists of a few hundred thousand clones, 85% to 90% of them appearing once.

The sequence came from a woman in her forties who had recovered from COVID-19. The sequencing input was PBMCs or T cells enriched from blood (not recorded which). The chain recombines TRBV19 with TRBJ2-7; 9 bases are shared with TRBD2. Written as DNA, the CDR3 is TGTGCCAGTAGTATTAAGGCGGGAGGGCCCTACGAGCAGTACTTC. Translated: CASSIKAGGPYEQYF.